A selection of T cell receptor beta chains follows, all from one sample in a study of cytomegalovirus exposure and HLA in healthy donors. Method: immunoSEQ multiplex PCR; TCRdb's copy keeps in-frame clones and lacks some. The sample yields tens of thousands of clones, over 60% seen once. The specimen sequenced was PBMCs. The receptors here all came from a man aged 50-60 years in good health and CMV-seropositive. Each CDR3 is given with its conserved first and last residue. The D gene is left open where the match is weak. Only part of the rows carry a size: once, few, many, or a class if the clone is expanded.

CDR3aa | CDR3nt | abundance | d_gene | j_gene | v_gene
CASSLNGDSYQPQHF | TGTGCCAGCAGCTTAAACGGGGACAGCTATCAGCCCCAGCATTTT | NA | TRBD1 | TRBJ1-5 | TRBV7-6
CASSLDRDQPQHF | TGTGCCAGCAGTTTGGACAGGGATCAGCCCCAGCATTTT | once | TRBD1 | TRBJ1-5 | TRBV27
CASSYSRGPYEQYF | TGTGCCAGCAGTTACTCGAGAGGTCCCTACGAGCAGTACTTC | NA | NA | TRBJ2-7 | TRBV6-5
CASSRPGQAYGYTF | TGCGCCAGCAGCCGTCCGGGACAGGCCTATGGCTACACCTTC | NA | TRBD1 | TRBJ1-2 | TRBV4-1
CASSLMRNQPQHF | TGTGCCAGCAGTTTAATGCGGAATCAGCCCCAGCATTTT | NA | NA | TRBJ1-5 | TRBV27
CASSEANSPSEQFF | TGTGCCAGCAGTGAAGCGAACAGTCCGTCGGAGCAGTTCTTC | NA | NA | TRBJ2-1 | TRBV6-1
CASSPNVGLAGEGDTQYF | TGTGCCAGCAGCCCCAACGTTGGGCTAGCGGGAGAAGGAGATACGCAGTATTTT | NA | TRBD2 | TRBJ2-3 | TRBV16
CASSELQRAYTDTQYF | TGTGCCAGCAGTGAACTGCAGCGGGCCTACACAGATACGCAGTATTTT | NA | NA | TRBJ2-3 | TRBV25-1
CASSPRQGANTEAFF | TGTGCCAGCAGCCCACGACAGGGGGCTAACACTGAAGCTTTCTTT | few | TRBD1 | TRBJ1-1 | TRBV7-8
CASSLFGGRTDTQYF | TGCGCCAGCAGCCTTTTCGGGGGGCGCACAGATACGCAGTATTTT | NA | NA | TRBJ2-3 | TRBV4-3
CASSSSAEAFF | TGTGCCAGCAGTTCGAGTGCTGAAGCTTTCTTT | NA | NA | TRBJ1-1 | TRBV6-5
CASSLLPRTASSYNEQFF | TGCGCCAGCAGCCTCCTCCCCAGGACAGCGAGCTCCTACAATGAGCAGTTCTTC | NA | NA | TRBJ2-1 | TRBV4-1
CATSTRYSYEQYF | TGTGCCACCAGCACCCGATATAGCTACGAGCAGTACTTC | NA | NA | TRBJ2-7 | TRBV15
CASSLARGLAGSYEQYF | TGTGCCAGCAGCTTAGCGCGGGGACTAGCGGGCTCCTACGAGCAGTACTTC | NA | TRBD2 | TRBJ2-7 | TRBV7-2
CASSLPGGSYEQYF | TGTGCCAGCAGCTTACCGGGGGGATCCTACGAGCAGTACTTC | few | TRBD2 | TRBJ2-7 | TRBV13
CASSTGQGREQFF | TGCGCCAGCAGCACAGGACAGGGAAGAGAGCAGTTCTTC | NA | TRBD1 | TRBJ2-1 | TRBV5-1
CATRQVSSSPLHF | TGTGCCACCCGACAGGTATCGAGTTCACCCCTCCACTTT | NA | NA | TRBJ1-6 | TRBV10-3
CASSQTSGYNEQFF | TGTGCCAGCAGCCAAACTAGCGGCTACAATGAGCAGTTCTTC | few | TRBD2 | TRBJ2-1 | TRBV11-2
CASSAGVAGSTGELFF | TGCGCCAGCAGCGCCGGGGTAGCGGGGTCCACCGGGGAGCTGTTTTTT | NA | TRBD2 | TRBJ2-2 | TRBV5-1
CASSEAGVTEAFF | TGCGCCAGCAGTGAGGCAGGGGTCACTGAAGCTTTCTTT | few | NA | TRBJ1-1 | TRBV10-1
CASSTGQGALSGANVLTF | TGTGCCAGCTCCACTGGCCAGGGGGCGCTATCTGGGGCCAACGTCCTGACTTTC | NA | TRBD1 | TRBJ2-6 | TRBV18
CASTQREARYEQYF | TGTGCCAGCACCCAGCGGGAGGCCCGCTACGAGCAGTACTTC | NA | TRBD2 | TRBJ2-7 | TRBV6-1
CASSSPPGEGYNEQFF | TGTGCCAGCAGTTCGCCTCCGGGAGAGGGGTACAATGAGCAGTTCTTC | once | NA | TRBJ2-1 | TRBV12-1
CASSRGRVGPQHF | TGTGCCAGTAGTAGGGGGAGGGTAGGGCCCCAGCATTTT | NA | NA | TRBJ1-5 | TRBV19
CASSSPTSGVYEQYF | TGTGCCAGCAGTTCCCCGACTAGCGGGGTCTACGAGCAGTACTTC | NA | TRBD2 | TRBJ2-7 | TRBV27
CASSSNDRGSNEQFF | TGTGCCAGCAGTTCCAATGACAGGGGTAGTAATGAGCAGTTCTTC | few | TRBD1 | TRBJ2-1 | TRBV6-5
CAISQRQGAPESEQFF | TGTGCCATCAGCCAAAGACAGGGGGCGCCAGAAAGTGAGCAGTTCTTC | NA | TRBD1 | TRBJ2-1 | TRBV10-3
CASSLPTSADTQYF | TGCGCCAGCAGCTTGCCTACTAGCGCAGATACGCAGTATTTT | NA | TRBD2 | TRBJ2-3 | TRBV5-1
CASRAPGQHYEQYF | TGTGCCAGCAGGGCACCGGGACAGCATTACGAGCAGTACTTC | NA | TRBD1 | TRBJ2-7 | TRBV2
CASAPWRESNEQYF | TGTGCCAGCGCCCCCTGGCGGGAGAGCAACGAGCAGTACTTC | once | TRBD2 | TRBJ2-7 | TRBV27
CASSRDRDVGEQYF | TGTGCCAGCAGCCGCGACAGGGACGTGGGCGAGCAGTACTTC | NA | TRBD1 | TRBJ2-7 | TRBV7-2
CASSEEGLGGETQYF | TGTGCCAGCAGTGAAGAGGGACTAGGGGGAGAGACCCAGTACTTC | NA | TRBD2 | TRBJ2-5 | TRBV2
CASSFGLVATDTQYF | TGTGCCAGCAGTTTTGGCCTGGTAGCGACAGATACGCAGTATTTT | NA | NA | TRBJ2-3 | TRBV28
CASSLGQGTAGELFF | TGTGCCAGCAGCTTAGGACAGGGGACCGCCGGGGAGCTGTTTTTT | NA | TRBD1 | TRBJ2-2 | TRBV7-9
CASSLDLNQPQHF | TGTGCCAGCAGCTTAGACCTTAATCAGCCCCAGCATTTT | NA | NA | TRBJ1-5 | TRBV11-2
CASSYSTRVGTEAFF | TGTGCCAGCAGTTACTCTACGCGGGTCGGGACTGAAGCTTTCTTT | NA | NA | TRBJ1-1 | TRBV6-5
CAWSVRVGGSGQYF | TGTGCCTGGAGTGTACGGGTCGGGGGGTCTGGGCAGTACTTC | NA | TRBD2 | TRBJ2-7 | TRBV30
CASSLPMTGASSGANVLTF | TGTGCCAGCAGCTTACCTATGACAGGGGCGAGCTCTGGGGCCAACGTCCTGACTTTC | NA | TRBD1 | TRBJ2-6 | TRBV7-9
CASSTRLAGYTDTQYF | TGTGCCAGCAGTACTCGACTAGCGGGATACACAGATACGCAGTATTTT | few | TRBD2 | TRBJ2-3 | TRBV27